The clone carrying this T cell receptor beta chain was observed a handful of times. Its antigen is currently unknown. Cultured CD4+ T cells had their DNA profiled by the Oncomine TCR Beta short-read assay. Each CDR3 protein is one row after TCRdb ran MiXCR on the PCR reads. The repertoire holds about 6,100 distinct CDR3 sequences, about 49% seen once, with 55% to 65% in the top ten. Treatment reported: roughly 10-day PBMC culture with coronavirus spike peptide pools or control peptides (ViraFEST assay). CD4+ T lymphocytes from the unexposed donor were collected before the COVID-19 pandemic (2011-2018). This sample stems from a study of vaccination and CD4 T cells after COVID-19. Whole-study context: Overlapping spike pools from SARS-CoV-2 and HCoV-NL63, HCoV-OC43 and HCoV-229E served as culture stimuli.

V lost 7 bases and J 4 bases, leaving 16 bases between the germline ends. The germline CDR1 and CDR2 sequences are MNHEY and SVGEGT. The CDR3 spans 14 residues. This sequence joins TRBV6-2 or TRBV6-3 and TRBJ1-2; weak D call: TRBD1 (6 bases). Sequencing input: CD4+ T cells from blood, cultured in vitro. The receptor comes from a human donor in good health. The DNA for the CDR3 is TGTGCCAGCATCCCGAGGGGGACGGGCTATGGCTACACCTTC. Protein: CASIPRGTGYGYTF.